This paragraph reports one T cell receptor beta chain. What it recognizes is unknown. Its ends do not fully match the called genes, so a read error is possible. This record comes from a study of cytomegalovirus exposure and HLA in healthy donors. General observations from the study: Cytomegalovirus association was listed for roughly 160 TCR beta chains. When analyzed later, a missense DCLRE1C variant was found to be linked to TCR beta V- and J-gene trimming.

PCR involved 60 Vbeta and 13 Jbeta primers. Profiled with immunoSEQ multiplex PCR; TCRdb holds only in-frame clones, not every one. Of over 200,000 clones in the sample, approximately 78% were seen once. Germline CDR1 SEHNR, CDR2 FQNEAQ (reference sequence). The CDR3 is 16 residues long. This chain connects TRBV7-9 to TRBJ1-1; possibly TRBD1 for D (5 bases). Sequencing was done on a sample of PBMCs. The clonotype originates from a male donor in good health and CMV-seronegative. The CDR3 loop reads CSSSYQGGPMNTEAFF. The DNA for the CDR3 is TGTTCCAGCAGCTATCAGGGAGGACCTATGAACACTGAAGCTTTCTTT. The full variable domain, rest sourced from reference TRBV7-9 and TRBJ1-1, is DTGVSQNPRHKITKRGQNVTFRCDPISEHNRLYWYRQTLGQGPEFLTYFQNEAQLEKSRLLSDRFSAERPKGSFSTLEIQRTEQGDSAMYLCSSSYQGGPMNTEAFFGQGTRLTVV.